One and the same sample provided the 8 T cell receptor beta chains below, sequenced in a study of T cell changes during pregnancy in multiple sclerosis. The assay was immunoSEQ multiplex PCR, and TCRdb's table has in-frame clones only and misses some. The sample holds about 40,000 clones; around 94% are singletons and the top ten take approximately 1.7%. The specimen comprised peripheral blood, sampled in the third trimester of pregnancy. Receptors originate from a female donor with multiple sclerosis, enrolled in a pregnancy study.

The rearrangement links TRBV5-5 to TRBJ2-5, with D possibly matching TRBD2 (5 bases). The ends were cut back, 0 bases at V and 5 bases at J, with 8 bases in the middle. Germline loops: CDR1 SGHKS, CDR2 YYEKEE (reference sequence). The CDR3 is 13 amino acids. The CDR3 is CASSLVPGETQYF. CDR3 nucleotides: TGTGCCAGCAGCTTGGTCCCGGGGGAGACCCAGTACTTC.

The chain recombines TRBV5-6 with TRBJ2-7, with 9 positions matching TRBD2. Germline V gives CDR1 SGHDT, CDR2 YYEEEE. The CDR3 covers 15 residues. The J segment lost 6 bases and the V segment lost 0 bases, leaving 7 bases of the junction unmatched. CDR3 loop: CASSLELAGGSEQYF. CDR3 nucleotides: TGTGCCAGCAGCTTGGAACTAGCGGGTGGGTCCGAGCAGTACTTC.

The J gene is TRBJ1-2, the V gene TRBV21-1; no check of the table's D call, TRBD1, against the DNA was made. TRBV21-1 is an annotated pseudogene. The CDR3 has 15 amino acids. As DNA, the CDR3 is TGTGCCAGCAGCCGATGGGACAGGGGGGGGTGTGGCTACACCTTC. Its protein product is CASSRWDRGGCGYTF.

The J gene is TRBJ2-2, the V gene TRBV5-1; 8 bases match TRBD2. Germline-derived CDR1 and CDR2 are SGHRS and YFSETQ. Trimming took 7 bases from V and 1 from J; bases not matched to a gene: 3. This CDR3 has 14 amino acids. CDR3 sequence (DNA): TGCGCCAGCCGGGGGGGACGGAACACCGGGGAGCTGTTTTTT. This codes for CASRGGRNTGELFF. Together with reference TRBV5-1 and TRBJ2-2, the CDR3 gives the full variable domain: KAGVTQTPRYLIKTRGQQVTLSCSPISGHRSVSWYQQTPGQGLQFLFEYFSETQRNKGNFPGRFSGRQFSNSRSEMNVSTLELGDSALYLCASRGGRNTGELFFGEGSRLTVL.

The J gene is TRBJ1-4, the V gene TRBV6-1; the match to TRBD1 covers 9 bases. Losses at the gene ends were 10 bases for V and 10 bases for J; bases not matched to a gene: 16. CDR3 length: 15 residues. Germline CDR1 and CDR2: MNHNS and SASEGT. The CDR3 reads CATRQGETLGGKLFF. The CDR3, as DNA: TGTGCCACCAGACAGGGGGAAACCCTGGGGGGAAAACTGTTTTTT.

The V gene is TRBV27, the J gene TRBJ2-7; tentatively, D is TRBD1 (5 bases). Germline CDR1 MNHEY, CDR2 SMNVEV (reference sequence). V was cut by 2 bases and J by 4 bases, with 12 bases left in between. The CDR3 length is 14 residues. CDR3 residues: CASSLKDTRYEQYF. The CDR3 DNA reads as TGTGCCAGCAGTTTAAAGGACACGAGATACGAGCAGTACTTC.

The V call is TRBV9, the J call TRBJ2-5; TRBD2 aligns across 10 bases. CDR3 size: 16 residues. Trimming at V came to 0 bases and at J to 2 bases, leaving 4 bases not matched to a gene. The germline gives CDR1 SGDLS, CDR2 YYNGEE. The CDR3: CASSVGLAGVQETQYF. DNA of the CDR3: TGTGCCAGCAGCGTAGGGCTAGCGGGGGTTCAAGAGACCCAGTACTTC.

CDR3 nucleotide sequence: TGCGCCAGCAGGCTAGCGGGAGTCGAGACCCAGTACTTC. Translated, it gives CASRLAGVETQYF. This chain uses TRBV5-1 with TRBJ2-5; TRBD2 matches at 10 bases. This CDR3 comprises 13 residues. J lost 5 bases, V lost 5 bases, and 3 bases had no gene match. Germline CDR1 reads SGHRS; CDR2 reads YFSETQ.